Listed below are T cell receptor beta chains from one sample, sequenced in a study of cytomegalovirus exposure and HLA in healthy donors. TCRdb's copy holds only in-frame clones and misses some; the assay was immunoSEQ multiplex PCR. The sample carries tens of thousands of clones, about 96% recorded once. Source material: PBMCs. These receptors originate from a man between 18 and 35 years old in good health and CMV-seronegative. Both conserved end residues are part of each CDR3. The D gene is left open where the match is weak. Size is stated for part of the rows, as once, few or many counts, or as a class when the clone is expanded.

J,D,size,V,DNA,CDR3
TRBJ2-3,NA,NA,TRBV10-1,TGCGCCAGCAGTGAGTCAGGAGTGGATACGCAGTATTTT,CASSESGVDTQYF
TRBJ2-3,NA,NA,TRBV5-4,TGTGCCAGCAGCTTATCCGGCGGTAGCACAGATACGCAGTATTTT,CASSLSGGSTDTQYF
TRBJ2-5,NA,NA,TRBV19,TGTGCCAGTAGTATAGAGGGGGGTTCCTACCTACTCGAGACCCAGTACTTC,CASSIEGGSYLLETQYF
TRBJ1-2,TRBD1,few,TRBV5-5,TGTGCCAGCAACCTTCGGACAGGGGGAAACTCATATGGCTACACCTTC,CASNLRTGGNSYGYTF
TRBJ2-1,NA,NA,TRBV9,TGTGCCAGCAGCGTAGCCTCCAACAGAAATGAGCAGTTCTTC,CASSVASNRNEQFF
TRBJ1-2,NA,NA,TRBV19,TGTGCCAGTAGTACTTCGACAGGAGACAACTATGGCTACACCTTC,CASSTSTGDNYGYTF
TRBJ2-2,TRBD1,NA,TRBV2,TGTGCCAGCACCAGGACAGGGAGAGGAACCGGGGAGCTGTTTTTT,CASTRTGRGTGELFF
TRBJ2-3,NA,NA,TRBV11-2,TGTGCCAGCAGCTTAGATCCGGGCACAGATACGCAGTATTTT,CASSLDPGTDTQYF
TRBJ2-3,NA,NA,TRBV6-6,TGTGCCAGCAGACAAACCACAGATACGCAGTATTTT,CASRQTTDTQYF
TRBJ2-3,TRBD2,NA,TRBV2,TGTGCCAGCAGTCGAAATAGCGGGAGCGTAACAGATACGCAGTATTTT,CASSRNSGSVTDTQYF
TRBJ1-1,TRBD1,NA,TRBV11-2,TGTGCCAGCGGACAGGGGGCGGGTGAAGCTTTCTTT,CASGQGAGEAFF
TRBJ2-1,TRBD2,NA,TRBV5-1,TGCGCCAGCAGGGGGGGACTAGCGGGAGTCGGCGATGAGCAGTTCTTC,CASRGGLAGVGDEQFF
TRBJ2-7,NA,NA,TRBV19,TGTGCCAGTAGTAAGCCCGGGATCCAGAACTACGAGCAGTACTTC,CASSKPGIQNYEQYF
TRBJ2-1,TRBD2,NA,TRBV11-2,TGTGCCAGCAGCCGAAACCTTATTAGCGGGAGAGTATCCTACAATGAGCAGTTCTTC,CASSRNLISGRVSYNEQFF
TRBJ2-6,TRBD2,NA,TRBV19,TGTGCCAGTAGTAAAAGGAAGGAGGGACTAGCAAGCGTCCTGACTTTC,CASSKRKEGLASVLTF
TRBJ2-7,TRBD2,NA,TRBV10-3,TGTGCCATCAGTGAGGTGGGAGGGGAAGGATACGAGCAGTACTTC,CAISEVGGEGYEQYF
TRBJ2-7,NA,NA,TRBV11-1,TGTGCCAGCAGCCAGGAGGGGAACCCCTACGAGCAGTACTTC,CASSQEGNPYEQYF
TRBJ1-1,NA,once,TRBV10-3,TGTGCCATCAGTGCTCAACAGATGAACACTGAAGCTTTCTTT,CAISAQQMNTEAFF
TRBJ1-5,TRBD1,NA,TRBV7-9,TGTGCCAGCAGTTCAAGCGGACAGGGGGCAAATCAGCCCCAGCATTTT,CASSSSGQGANQPQHF
TRBJ1-1,NA,NA,TRBV14,TGTGCCAGCAGTCAGGACAGATTGAACACTGAAGCTTTCTTT,CASSQDRLNTEAFF
TRBJ2-7,NA,NA,TRBV11-1,TGTGCCAGCAGCTTTAGGGGAGAGCAGTACTTC,CASSFRGEQYF
TRBJ2-7,TRBD2,NA,TRBV5-4,TGTGCCAGCAGAGAAGGACTAGCGGCCTCCTACGAGCAGTACTTC,CASREGLAASYEQYF
TRBJ2-7,TRBD1,once,TRBV6-5,TGTGCCAGCAGTCCACGGGACAGGGGATCCTACGAGCAGTACTTC,CASSPRDRGSYEQYF
TRBJ2-7,TRBD2,NA,TRBV19,TGTGCCAGTAGTAAGCGGGGAAGGGACGAGCAGTACTTC,CASSKRGRDEQYF
TRBJ1-5,TRBD1,NA,TRBV10-1,TGCGCCAGCAGGATGGACAGGGACTATAGCAATCAGCCCCAGCATTTT,CASRMDRDYSNQPQHF
TRBJ1-5,NA,NA,TRBV7-6,TGTGCCAGCAGCTTAGGGGGAGGGGGTCAGCCCCAGCATTTT,CASSLGGGGQPQHF
TRBJ1-1,TRBD1,NA,TRBV29-1,TGCAGCGTTCCGGGGACAGATTTACGGAACACTGAAGCTTTCTTT,CSVPGTDLRNTEAFF
TRBJ1-2,TRBD1,NA,TRBV6-4,TGTGCCAGCAGTGAGTCCGGACAGGGGGCGAGGGGGCCCAACTATGGCTACACCTTC,CASSESGQGARGPNYGYTF
TRBJ2-3,NA,NA,TRBV28,TGTGCCAGCAGTGCCCAGATCACAGATACGCAGTATTTT,CASSAQITDTQYF
TRBJ2-2,NA,NA,TRBV7-8,TGTGCCAGCAGCTTAACTTCGCTTAAGGGACTCACCGGGGAGCTGTTTTTT,CASSLTSLKGLTGELFF
TRBJ2-3,TRBD2,NA,TRBV2,TGTGCCAGCGGGAGGGGAACAGATACGCAGTATTTT,CASGRGTDTQYF
TRBJ2-7,NA,NA,TRBV28,TGTGCCAGCAGTTTCCCCGGGGGATCAGGCGACGAGCAGTACTTC,CASSFPGGSGDEQYF
TRBJ2-1,TRBD1,NA,TRBV6-6,TGTGCCAGCAGTTCCACGGGGACAGGGGGCGATTCGCAGTTCTTC,CASSSTGTGGDSQFF
TRBJ2-1,TRBD2,NA,TRBV7-8,TGTGCCAGCAGCTTAGACGGGGGTAGCGGGAGGGAGCAGTTCTTC,CASSLDGGSGREQFF
TRBJ1-2,TRBD1,NA,TRBV7-9,TGTGCCAGCAGCTTACCTGGACAGGGAGGAGGCTATGGCTACACCTTC,CASSLPGQGGGYGYTF
TRBJ2-5,TRBD1,NA,TRBV11-3,TGTGCCAGCAGCGACAGACAGGGACAAGAGACCCAGTACTTC,CASSDRQGQETQYF
TRBJ2-1,TRBD2,NA,TRBV25-1,TGTGCCAGCAGTGACTCTAGCGGGAGTCAGTTCTTC,CASSDSSGSQFF
TRBJ2-1,TRBD2,once,TRBV5-1,TGCGCCAGCAGCTTGAGCGGGGGGTCCTACAATGAGCAGTTCTTC,CASSLSGGSYNEQFF
TRBJ1-2,NA,NA,TRBV6-1,TGTGCCAGCAGGTCGGGATACTATGGCTACACCTTC,CASRSGYYGYTF